This note documents a single TCR beta chain sequence. The antigen remains undetermined. The sample is drawn from a study of a mutant IDH1 vaccine in newly diagnosed glioma. Study-level background: In weeks 1, 3, 5, 7, 11, 15, 19 and 23, patients were vaccinated. Once 4-6 weeks had passed after radiotherapy alone, vaccination started, or it started with temozolomide cycles. Treatment recipients were approximately 60% male and around 40% female, and their mean age was around 40 years. Earlier care involved radiotherapy, temozolomide, or both, and the majority received both.

Profiled with immunoSEQ multiplex PCR; TCRdb holds only in-frame clones, not every one. The sample carries tens of thousands of clones, roughly 84% recorded once. Trimming cost V 6 bases and J 3 bases, with 11 bases left between them. The CDR3 spans 13 residues. Germline lookup yields CDR1 KGHSH and CDR2 LQKENI. Documented time point: week 11, during vaccination. A single vaccine dose contained 300 ug of mutant IDH1 20-mer peptide, and topical imiquimod was used with it. The rearrangement uses TRBV18 and TRBJ1-1; unclear D gene. This clonotype originated in a woman aged 45-65 years with glioma. Sequenced here: PBMCs, sampled from a glioma patient whose treatment included an IDH1 peptide vaccine. CDR3 protein: CASSQSRDTEAFF. DNA for the CDR3: TGTGCCAGCTCCCAGTCGAGGGACACTGAAGCTTTCTTT.